Given below is one T cell receptor beta chain in context. This specimen comes from a study of blood T cell repertoires in COVID-19. Study-level information: From T cells, B-cell-depleted T cells, or PBMCs came the material, which was cDNA or gDNA.

Authors' data handling: Cell counts per sample came from amplifying reference gene primers. Assay used: immunoSEQ multiplex PCR; TCRdb lists only in-frame clones, some missing. Clone size and the V and J calls come from that table; the DNA yielded D and trimming. The sample lists 160,000 or so clones; 87% were seen once. The CDR3 runs to 11 residues. Trimming shortened V by 7 bases and J by 5 bases, and 6 bases separated the two germline ends. Germline CDR1 is MNHEY and CDR2 is SVGAGI. The source material was PBMCs or T cells enriched from blood (not recorded which). This receptor was identified in a human donor with acute COVID-19. The donor label of this sample is uncertain. J is TRBJ2-4 and V is TRBV6-5; D perhaps matches TRBD1 (5 bases). The CDR3 nucleotides read TGTGCCAGCACACAGGAAAACATTCAGTACTTC. It is translated as CASTQENIQYF.